Described below is a single TCR beta chain sequence and its context. The data derive from a study of CD8+ T cells in alopecia areata. RNA extraction and reverse transcription yielded cDNA as sequencing template. Clones were read by immunoSEQ multiplex PCR, and TCRdb kept only the in-frame ones, dropping some. The data contain 140,000 to 150,000 clones, about 60% of them singletons. Trimming at V came to 2 bases and at J to 3 bases, leaving 4 bases not matched to a gene. The CDR3 sequence is 15 residues long. CDR1 and CDR2 (germline): SGHTA, FQGNSA. Obtained from alopecia areata patients were lesional scalp punch biopsies along with peripheral blood.

The sequence was collected from a human donor with alopecia areata. V usage is TRBV7-2 and J usage is TRBJ2-1; 7 bases line up with TRBD2. The sample here was CD4+ T cells sorted from blood, taken at week 0. As DNA, the CDR3 is TGTGCCAGCAGCTTAAGCCGGGACTACTACAATGAGCAGTTCTTC. Translated, it gives CASSLSRDYYNEQFF.